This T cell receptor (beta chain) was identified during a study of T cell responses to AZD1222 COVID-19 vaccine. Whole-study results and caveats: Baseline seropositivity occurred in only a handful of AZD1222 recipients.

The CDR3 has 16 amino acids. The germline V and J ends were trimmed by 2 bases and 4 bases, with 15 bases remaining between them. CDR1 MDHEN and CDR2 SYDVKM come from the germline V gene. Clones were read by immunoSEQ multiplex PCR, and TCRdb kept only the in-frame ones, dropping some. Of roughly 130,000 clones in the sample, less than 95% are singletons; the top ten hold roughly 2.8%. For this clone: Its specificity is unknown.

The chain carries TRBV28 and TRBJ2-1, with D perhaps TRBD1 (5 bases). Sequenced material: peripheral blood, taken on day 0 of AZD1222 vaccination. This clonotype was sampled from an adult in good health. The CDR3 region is CASSLTRQQEYNEQFF. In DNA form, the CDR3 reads TGTGCCAGCAGTTTAACCCGCCAACAGGAGTACAATGAGCAGTTCTTC. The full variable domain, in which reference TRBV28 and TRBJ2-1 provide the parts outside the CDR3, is DVKVTQSSRYLVKRTGEKVFLECVQDMDHENMFWYRQDPGLGLRLIYFSYDVKMKEKGDIPEGYSVSREKKERFSLILESASTNQTSMYLCASSLTRQQEYNEQFFGPGTRLTVL.